Shown below are 21 T cell receptor beta chains from a single sample sequenced in a study of T cell repertoires in cytomegalovirus infection. Via MiXCR, TCRdb re-called the reads, giving one row per CDR3 protein. The profile covers about 490,000 distinct CDR3 sequences, with 15% to 20% appearing a single time and about 24% taken by the ten largest. Sequencing input: CD8+ T cells from PBMCs. Receptors originate from a human donor in good health (CMV status not recorded). Some clones in this sample may be carry-over from other donors' samples.

This clonotype was detected a few times. The chain couples TRBV4-1 to TRBJ2-7, with D possibly matching TRBD1 (5 bases). Germline V lookup: CDR1 MGHRA, CDR2 YSYEKL. Trimming removed 3 bases at V and 5 bases at J, with 17 bases between. CDR3 length: 15 residues. The chain's CDR3 is CASSQTLGQGHEQYF. CDR3 sequence (DNA): TGCGCCAGCAGCCAGACCCTGGGGCAGGGCCACGAGCAGTACTTC.

This clonotype was found a few times. V is TRBV27 and J is TRBJ1-1; 7 positions match TRBD1. This CDR3 comprises 12 residues. Trimming cost V 8 bases and J 1 base; bases outside gene matches: 1. Per germline, CDR1 MNHEY and CDR2 SMNVEV (reference sequence). For the CDR3, the DNA is TGTGCCAGCGGACAGGCGAACACTGAAGCTTTCTTT. The encoded protein is CASGQANTEAFF.

The genes are TRBV20-1 and TRBJ2-7, with TRBD2 identical over 9 bases. CDR3 length equals 18 residues. Germline CDR1 is DFQATT and CDR2 is SNEGSKA (reference sequence). V shed 0 bases and J 0 bases; nucleotides not matched to a gene: 12. The CDR3: CSARESWTSDSPSYEQYF. The CDR3 DNA is TGCAGTGCTAGAGAATCATGGACTAGCGACAGCCCCTCCTACGAGCAGTACTTC.

This chain connects TRBV20-1 to TRBJ2-1; 9 nucleotides line up with TRBD2. J gave up 3 bases and V 5 bases, and 5 bases lay outside the gene matches. The length of the CDR3 is 14 residues. Germline CDR1 DFQATT, CDR2 SNEGSKA (reference sequence). The CDR3 region has the DNA TGCAGTGCTTTACTAGCGGGCGACTACAATGAGCAGTTCTTC. It encodes CSALLAGDYNEQFF.

The chain is built from TRBV6-4 and TRBJ2-3; 12 bases fit TRBD2. V was clipped by 5 bases and J by 6 bases; unmatched bases: 9. The CDR3 runs to 16 residues. CDR1 is MRHNA and CDR2 is SNTAGT in the germline V gene. CDR3 in DNA: TGTGCCAGCAGTCCCTCGACTAGCGGGGGATCCGATACGCAGTATTTT. Encoded protein: CASSPSTSGGSDTQYF.

The rearrangement links TRBV6-5 to TRBJ1-1; D gene uncertain. CDR1 MNHEY and CDR2 SVGAGI come from the germline V gene. With 5 bases removed from V and 1 base from J, the gap between germline ends came to 14 bases. This CDR3 region has 15 residues. DNA for the CDR3: TGTGCCAGCAGTGATATGGGCCAGCCGAACACTGAAGCTTTCTTT. It translates to CASSDMGQPNTEAFF.

This clonotype showed up many times. The chain has TRBV6-5 and TRBJ2-7; TRBD2 matches 8 bases. With V trimmed by 3 bases and J by 2 bases, 9 bases remained unmatched. The CDR3 totals 16 residues. Germline V lookup: CDR1 MNHEY, CDR2 SVGAGI. CDR3 in amino acids: CASSYSGTTTAYEQYF. The CDR3 DNA sequence: TGTGCCAGCAGTTATAGCGGGACCACCACCGCCTACGAGCAGTACTTC.

This clonotype was found many times. This chain links TRBV5-5 with TRBJ1-1; D not certain. V lost 0 bases to trimming and J lost 5 bases, with 5 bases between them. CDR1 SGHKS and CDR2 YYEKEE come from the germline V gene (reference sequence). This CDR3 is 12 amino acids long. CDR3 sequence (DNA): TGTGCCAGCAGCTTGGGTAGGACTGAAGCTTTCTTT. This codes for CASSLGRTEAFF.

This clonotype was picked up many times. The CDR3 coding sequence is TGTGCCAGCAGCGCGCCGGGACAGGGAGTTTACGAGCAGTACTTC. Translation gives CASSAPGQGVYEQYF. The chain couples TRBV7-9 to TRBJ2-7, with 9 bases matching TRBD1. Per germline, CDR1 SEHNR and CDR2 FQNEAQ (reference sequence). J lost 4 bases, V lost 5 bases, and 9 bases had no gene match. The CDR3 has 15 residues.

The chain is built from TRBV5-4 and TRBJ1-2, with 9 positions matching TRBD1. V was clipped by 3 bases and J by 8 bases; unmatched bases: 8. Germline V gives CDR1 SGHNT, CDR2 YYREEE (reference sequence). CDR3 length: 14 amino acids. The CDR3 is CASSYNRGQSGYTF. DNA of the CDR3: TGTGCCAGCAGCTACAACAGGGGGCAATCGGGCTACACCTTC.

The chain carries TRBV5-4 and TRBJ2-7; 9 bases line up with TRBD2. Trimming cost V 5 bases and J 1 base; bases outside gene matches: 4. The germline CDR1 and CDR2 sequences are SGHNT and YYREEE (reference sequence). The CDR3 is 14 amino acids. CDR3 DNA sequence: TGTGCCAGCAGGCAGACTAGCGGATCCTACGAGCAGTACTTC. This translates into CASRQTSGSYEQYF.

This clonotype has a handful of counts. The rearrangement joins TRBV27 to TRBJ2-1; 14 nucleotides line up with TRBD2. This CDR3 contains 16 residues. Germline CDR1 reads MNHEY; CDR2 reads SMNVEV (reference sequence). J lost 8 bases, V lost 8 bases, and 11 bases had no gene match. The CDR3: CASASGTSGSWHEQFF. For the CDR3, the DNA is TGTGCCAGCGCCTCTGGGACTAGCGGGAGTTGGCATGAGCAGTTCTTC.

This clonotype was detected ten times or more. J is TRBJ1-1 and V is TRBV24-1, with D tentatively TRBD1 (6 bases). Trimming removed 3 bases at V and 7 bases at J, with 20 bases between. The CDR3 runs to 16 residues. Germline loops: CDR1 KGHDR, CDR2 SFDVKD. CDR3 amino acids: CATSDPIPRTVLEAFF. CDR3 nucleotides: TGTGCCACCAGTGATCCTATACCTAGGACAGTCCTTGAAGCTTTCTTT.

V usage is TRBV3-1 and J usage is TRBJ2-1; TRBD2 matches 9 bases. There are 15 residues in the CDR3. CDR1 and CDR2 from the germline V gene are LGHDT and YNNKEL (reference sequence). V trimming: 4 bases; J trimming: 10 bases; junction bases outside the gene matches: 11. CDR3 in amino acids: CASSPTGAGGREQFF. Here the CDR3 DNA reads TGTGCCAGCAGCCCTACCGGAGCGGGAGGAAGGGAGCAGTTCTTC.

This chain links TRBV5-4 with TRBJ2-7, with 7 bases matching TRBD2. Germline CDR1 reads SGHNT; CDR2 reads YYREEE (reference sequence). V trimming: 0 bases; J trimming: 0 bases; junction bases outside the gene matches: 9. The CDR3 contains 17 residues. CDR3 DNA sequence: TGTGCCAGCAGCTTGGCCTTCAGCGGGGAGAGCTCCTACGAGCAGTACTTC. Protein: CASSLAFSGESSYEQYF.

This clonotype was detected only a few times. CDR3 bases: TGCAGTGCTAGGGTCCTTCCCCGGGACAGAAATTCACCCCTCCACTTT. Amino acid sequence: CSARVLPRDRNSPLHF. The chain combines TRBV20-1 with TRBJ1-6, with 7 bases that match TRBD1. V was pared by 3 bases and J by 7 bases, with 12 bases of the junction left unmatched. Germline lookup yields CDR1 DFQATT and CDR2 SNEGSKA (reference sequence). The CDR3 covers 16 residues.

The table lists this clonotype with a few counts. The chain carries TRBV4-2 and TRBJ1-5, with D unresolved. This CDR3 contains 15 residues. V dropped 0 bases and J dropped 0 bases, with 6 bases sitting between them. Per the germline V gene, CDR1 is LGHNA and CDR2 is YNFKEQ. CDR3 protein: CASSQDAFSNQPQHF. In DNA form, the CDR3 reads TGTGCCAGCAGCCAAGACGCCTTTAGCAATCAGCCCCAGCATTTT.

About this clonotype itself: This clone may be a read error of a much larger clone one base away. Since no conserved phenylalanine or tryptophan closes the CDR3, a read error is the likely cause. The rearrangement links TRBV12-3 or TRBV12-4 to TRBJ2-1; perhaps TRBD2 as D (6 bases). The CDR3 has 13 amino acids. The V and J ends lost 7 bases and 9 bases respectively, with 16 bases between them. The CDR3 loop is CASKSGNGGEQFL. The CDR3 DNA is TGTGCCAGCAAGTCGGGAAACGGGGGTGAGCAGTTCTTA.

In its sample, this clonotype was seen a few times. The gene calls are TRBV20-1 and TRBJ2-2; D could derive from TRBD1 or TRBD2 (5 bases each). V was trimmed by 4 bases and J by 5 bases, leaving 14 bases between them. The CDR3 is made up of 14 amino acids. Germline CDR1 and CDR2: DFQATT and SNEGSKA (reference sequence). In DNA, the CDR3 is TGCAGTGCTATCGGGACCTCAGGGACCGGGGAGCTGTTTTTT. Protein product: CSAIGTSGTGELFF.

This clonotype showed up many times. The rearrangement uses TRBV7-8 and TRBJ1-4; possibly TRBD1 for D (6 bases). CDR1 is SGHVS and CDR2 is FQNEAQ in the germline V gene. This CDR3 spans 15 amino acids. The V and J ends lost 2 bases and 7 bases respectively, with 14 bases between them. CDR3 nucleotides: TGTGCCAGCAGCTTAAGGCCGGGGGCGGTTGAAAAACTGTTTTTT. Protein product: CASSLRPGAVEKLFF. Variable domain in full (rest from reference TRBV7-8 and TRBJ1-4): GAGVSQSPRYKVAKRGQDVALRCDPISGHVSLFWYQQALGQGPEFLTYFQNEAQLDKSGLPSDRFFAERPEGSVSTLKIQRTQQEDSAVYLCASSLRPGAVEKLFFGSGTQLSVL.

This clonotype was picked up a small number of times. V gene TRBV7-9 combines with J gene TRBJ2-5; 9 bases agree with TRBD1. The CDR3 is made up of 15 amino acids. V lost 1 base, J lost 4 bases, and 4 bases stayed unmatched. Looked up from germline, CDR1 is SEHNR and CDR2 is FQNEAQ (reference sequence). Written as DNA, the CDR3 is TGTGCCAGCAGCTTAGGGGACAGGGTCCCAGAGACCCAGTACTTC. It is translated as CASSLGDRVPETQYF.